This TCR beta chain was recovered during a study of cytomegalovirus exposure and HLA in healthy donors. Across the study: The approximately 710 first-cohort repertoires and the roughly 120 validation repertoires shared the same platform, a later analysis reported. General study points: Most TCR sequences showed up rarely, but some public TCRs showed up in many donors. Associated with cytomegalovirus, according to the listing, were about 160 TCR beta chains.

From the 120-subject validation cohort, which was separate from the approximately 700-subject first cohort, the donors were drawn. Details on this clone: Its antigen is currently unknown.

The CDR3 is 13 residues long. The V and J ends lost 3 bases and 7 bases respectively, with 12 bases between them. The V gene's germline CDR1 is SGHAT and CDR2 FQNNGV. TCRdb keeps only in-frame clones here, not all; method: immunoSEQ multiplex PCR. The sample includes about 270,000 clones, 70% to 90% seen only once; the top ten take roughly 1%. This chain links TRBV11-2 with TRBJ2-5, with a possible D match to TRBD2 (5 bases). Input material: PBMCs. The receptor comes from a woman between 18 and 29 years old in good health and CMV-seronegative. CDR3 nucleotides: TGTGCCAGCAGCTTGGAAGGGAGTGGGACCCAGTACTTC. Protein sequence: CASSLEGSGTQYF. Filled out from reference TRBV11-2 and TRBJ2-5, the complete variable domain reads EAGVAQSPRYKIIEKRQSVAFWCNPISGHATLYWYQQILGQGPKLLIQFQNNGVVDDSQLPKDRFSAERLKGVDSTLKIQPAKLEDSAVYLCASSLEGSGTQYFGPGTRLLVL.